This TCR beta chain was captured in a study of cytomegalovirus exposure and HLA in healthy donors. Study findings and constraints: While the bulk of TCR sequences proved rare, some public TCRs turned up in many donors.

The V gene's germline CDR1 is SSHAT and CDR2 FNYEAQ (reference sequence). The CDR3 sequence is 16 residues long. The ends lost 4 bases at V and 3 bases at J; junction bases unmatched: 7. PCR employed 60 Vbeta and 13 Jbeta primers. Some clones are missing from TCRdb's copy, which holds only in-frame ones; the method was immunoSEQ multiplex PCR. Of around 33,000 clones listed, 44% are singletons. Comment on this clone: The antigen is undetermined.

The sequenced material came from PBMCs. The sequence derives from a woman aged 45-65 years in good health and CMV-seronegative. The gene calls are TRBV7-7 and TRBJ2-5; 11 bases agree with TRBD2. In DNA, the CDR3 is TGTGCCAGCAGCTCATCTAGCGGGGGGTTTAAAGAGACCCAGTACTTC. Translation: CASSSSSGGFKETQYF.